This T cell receptor beta chain derives from a study of T cells in Graves' hyperthyroidism and ophthalmopathy. Study-level results: Clonotypes that were expanded in thyroid above 0.001 mostly appeared in blood too.

The CDR3 totals 14 residues. V shed 4 bases and J shed 4 bases, with 13 bases lying between them. CDR1 MDHEN and CDR2 SYDVKM come from the germline V gene. Many counts were recorded for this clonotype. The antigen remains undetermined. Hyperthyroidism of Graves' type that showed no ophthalmopathy progression within 18 months was stable. The patients, who ranged from 18 to 65 in age, presented with newly diagnosed hyperthyroidism lasting under 2 months. Amplification targeted TCR beta CDR3 regions from RNA transcripts. Initially, a first-round RT-PCR of the TCR CDR3 employed the HTBI primer set. A single record per CDR3 protein comes from TCRdb applying MiXCR to the multiplex PCR reads. The profile covers about 400,000 distinct CDR3 sequences, with just under 15% appearing a single time and approximately 30% taken by the ten largest.

The sequenced sample consisted of blood. The V gene is TRBV28, the J gene TRBJ2-5; possible D gene TRBD2, 6 bases. The TCR comes from a woman under 40 with Graves' hyperthyroidism. CDR3 nucleotide sequence: TGTGCCAGCAGTTCCGGCGGGGAAGGAGAGACCCAGTACTTC. It translates to CASSSGGEGETQYF.